This note documents a single T cell receptor beta chain sequence. This clone's antigen is unknown. The sample holds no much larger clone one base away, and base qualities are not on file. A cohort of 25 to 35 patients with locally advanced or metastatic urothelial carcinoma, treated at Memorial Sloan Kettering on a trial protocol, was included. Peripheral blood mononuclear cells were collected from each patient pretreatment and during treatment, giving between 1 and 8 total time points per patient. The Qiagen DNeasy Blood extraction kit was used to purify genomic DNA from total PBMCs and from tumor samples. PBMCs were collected pretreatment and during treatment, and were isolated and stored as previously described. This sample was included in a study of PD-L1 blockade in urothelial cancer (dated by TCRdb to the late 2010s). A note on the overall study: Therapy was started at some point between 2013 and 2015 for all patients, and atezolizumab 1,200 mg was administered intravenously every 3 weeks. About 90% of the 29 patients were identified as males with urothelial cancer of bladder origin, and a prior smoking history was reported by 18 of 29 patients. Patients had an ECOG performance status of 0 or 1 and had received between 0 and 3 prior chemotherapy regimens. Blood samples were analyzed 3 weeks after the start of treatment (second dose) and 6 weeks after the start of treatment. Blood samples yielded a median of 141,255 T cells and tens of thousands of unique TCRs, with median clonality roughly 0.085. The study was an exploratory multi-omic analysis of somatic, immune and clinical correlates of response to PD-L1 blockade with atezolizumab in urothelial cancer. TCR sequencing covered pretreatment tumor samples and matched, serially collected peripheral blood taken before and after atezolizumab treatment. Durable clinical benefit meant progression-free survival longer than 6 months, and TCR features were also tested against progression-free and overall survival. In the same patients, whole exome sequencing and RNA sequencing of pretreatment tumors were performed in addition to TCR sequencing. Durable clinical benefit was achieved by nine patients but not by the remaining 20. Some 29 patients had pretreatment blood TCR-seq, some 25 had at least one posttreatment blood collection, and some 25 had tumor TCR-seq. Beyond this particular receptor, the publication reports: Among patients with durable benefit, tumor-associated TCR clones showed greater expansion in peripheral blood 3 weeks after treatment started (n = 22, p = 0.022). Improved progression-free and overall survival was found to be associated with pretreatment peripheral blood TCR clonality below the median. Because the sample size was small (n ≈ 27) and many exploratory analyses were performed, the results are intended to be hypothesis-generating.

To estimate absolute template abundance from read counts, synthetic TCR analog templates were spiked into each PCR. The immunoSEQ assay used bias-controlled V and J gene primers to amplify TCRbeta CDR3 regions from genomic DNA. Sequencing of rearranged TCRbeta segments was performed at approximately 20X coverage. Regarding the original processing steps: Sequencing errors were corrected by clustering and CDR3s were annotated against IMGT to assign V, D and J genes. Downstream analyses used only productive TCRbeta rearrangements and left out out-of-frame or stop-codon sequences. To compute clonality, Shannon entropy was normalized by the log of the number of unique productive sequences and then subtracted from one. Fisher's exact test with Benjamini-Hochberg correction, at a threshold of adjusted p below 0.01, was used to find clones that differed between time points or between blood and tumor. What TCRdb holds here is the immuneACCESS table cut down to in-frame rearrangements. Part of the clones is not present; checked against another copy, under half of the missing clones reflect an unresolved V gene, and the others are unexplained. V and J calls and clone size are those listed in that table; D and trimming were worked out from the DNA. The sample contains fewer than 130,000 clones, roughly 84% of them found a single time. The ten largest account for around 2.4% of the sample.

Inclusive of the bounding cysteine and phenylalanine, the CDR3 is 15 residues long. The retained sequence is limited to the CDR3, 45 bases, with the frame set at the first base. V ends up 4 bases short and J 7 bases short, with an unmatched junction base count of 7. From a lookup of the germline V gene, CDR1 and CDR2 are LGHNA and YNFKEQ. This receptor was identified in a man aged 50 to 60 with urothelial cancer. The specimen was PBMCs, collected around atezolizumab (anti-PD-L1) treatment. The chain is encoded by TRBV4-2 joined to TRBJ2-1, with 10 bases matching TRBD2. The DNA sequence is TGTGCCAGCAGCCGAGAGGGGACTAGCGTTAATGAGCAGTTCTTC. Its translation reads: CASSREGTSVNEQFF.